This passage covers 2 T cell receptor beta chains from one sample sequenced in a study of patients and donors after allogeneic stem cell transplantation. TCRdb independently ran MiXCR on the RT-PCR reads; one entry per CDR3 protein. The sample shows about 960,000 distinct CDR3 sequences, around 17% of them seen only once. The sequencing sample was made of blood, either unsorted or a sorted T cell fraction (not recorded which). Receptors originate from a human donor who was either an allogeneic HSCT recipient or a stem cell or donor lymphocyte infusion donor (not recorded which). It is not recorded whose cells these are; they may come from a transplant donor.

The sample holds a few counts of this clonotype. The V gene is TRBV6-5, the J gene TRBJ2-1, with a weak D call TRBD2 (6 bases). Germline CDR1 is MNHEY and CDR2 is SVGAGI. This CDR3 region has 15 residues. The V end was cut by 4 bases, the J end by 4 bases, with 14 bases between. The CDR3 reads CASSFVPGEYNEQFF. The CDR3 DNA sequence: TGTGCCAGCAGTTTCGTCCCGGGGGAATACAATGAGCAGTTCTTC.

This clonotype was seen a handful of times. This sequence joins TRBV12-3 or TRBV12-4 and TRBJ1-2, with 8 bases that match TRBD1. CDR3 length equals 14 residues. V shed 6 bases and J 8 bases; nucleotides not matched to a gene: 11. CDR3 region: CASSSTGGKGGYTF. CDR3 sequence (DNA): TGTGCCAGCAGCTCCACAGGGGGAAAGGGGGGCTACACCTTC.